Listed here are 4 T cell receptor beta chains from one sample, sequenced in a study of technical replicates of blood from several donors. The assay was immunoSEQ multiplex PCR, and TCRdb's table has in-frame clones only and misses some. The sample holds approximately 89,000 clones, approximately 94% seen once. Sequencing input: T cells isolated from PBMCs. These receptors all stem from a human donor in good health.

This chain links TRBV19 with TRBJ2-1; 10 nucleotides match TRBD1. The length of the CDR3 is 13 residues. V lost 11 bases to trimming and J lost 9 bases; unmatched junction nucleotides: 10. Germline values: CDR1 LNHDA, CDR2 SQIVND (reference sequence). The CDR3 loop reads CALNRDRGPEQFF. CDR3 nucleotide sequence: TGTGCCTTAAACCGGGACAGGGGACCTGAGCAGTTCTTC.

The chain combines TRBV6-5 with TRBJ2-3; a weak D match, TRBD1 (6 bases). CDR1 is MNHEY and CDR2 is SVGAGI in the germline V gene. Trimming stripped 6 bases from V and 4 bases from J, with 11 bases between. The CDR3 has 13 amino acids. For the CDR3, the DNA is TGTGCCAGCAGGCAACAGGGAGCAGATACGCAGTATTTT. Its translation: CASRQQGADTQYF.

The chain uses TRBV27 and TRBJ2-6; 12 bases agree with TRBD2. V was pared by 1 base and J by 2 bases, with 12 bases of the junction left unmatched. The CDR3 is made up of 21 amino acids. CDR1 and CDR2 from the germline V gene are MNHEY and SMNVEV (reference sequence). The CDR3 region has the DNA TGTGCCAGCAGTTTATTTTCCCGACTAGCGGGAGAACCACCTGGGGCCAACGTCCTGACTTTC. Translating it yields CASSLFSRLAGEPPGANVLTF. Drawing the rest from reference TRBV27 and TRBJ2-6, the complete variable domain is EAQVTQNPRYLITVTGKKLTVTCSQNMNHEYMSWYRQDPGLGLRQIYYSMNVEVTDKGDVPEGYKVSRKEKRNFPLILESPSPNQTSLYFCASSLFSRLAGEPPGANVLTFGAGSRLTVL.

The chain uses TRBV30 and TRBJ1-3; possible D gene TRBD1, 6 bases. In germline, CDR1 is GTSNPN, CDR2 SVGIG (reference sequence). CDR3 length: 14 residues. The ends were cut back, 5 bases at V and 0 bases at J, with 11 bases in the middle. CDR3 coding DNA: TGTGCCTGGGCATCAGGGGTCTCTGGAAACACCATATATTTT. This encodes CAWASGVSGNTIYF.